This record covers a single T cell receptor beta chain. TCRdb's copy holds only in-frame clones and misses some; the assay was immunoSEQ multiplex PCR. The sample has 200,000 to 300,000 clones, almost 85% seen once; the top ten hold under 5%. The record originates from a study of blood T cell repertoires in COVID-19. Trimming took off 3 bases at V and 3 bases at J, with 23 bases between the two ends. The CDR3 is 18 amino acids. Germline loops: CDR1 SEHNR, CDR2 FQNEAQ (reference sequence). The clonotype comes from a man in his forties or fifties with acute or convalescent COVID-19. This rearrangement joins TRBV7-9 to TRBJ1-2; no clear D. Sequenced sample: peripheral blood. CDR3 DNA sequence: TGTGCCAGCAGCTTCACCCAAGCGGTTCCGGGTACCGACTATGGCTACACCTTC. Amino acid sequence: CASSFTQAVPGTDYGYTF.